Below, one T cell receptor beta chain is given with its context. Assay: immunoSEQ multiplex PCR; the TCRdb copy retains only in-frame clones and omits some. The sample lists approximately 260,000 clones, around nine tenths occurring once. This CDR3 is 13 amino acids long. Germline CDR1 and CDR2: SGHAT and FQNNGV. This entry is derived from a study of blood T cell repertoires in COVID-19. Sequenced sample: PBMCs or T cells enriched from blood (not recorded which). V gene TRBV11-2 combines with J gene TRBJ1-3, with 7 nucleotides matching TRBD1. The TCR was taken from a woman aged 55-69 years who had recovered from COVID-19. Here the CDR3 reads CARDSLSGNTIYF. The CDR3 DNA reads TGTGCTAGGGACAGCCTCTCTGGAAACACCATATATTTT. The full variable domain, with the rest looked up from reference TRBV11-2 and TRBJ1-3, is EAGVAQSPRYKIIEKRQSVAFWCNPISGHATLYWYQQILGQGPKLLIQFQNNGVVDDSQLPKDRFSAERLKGVDSTLKIQPAKLEDSAVYLCARDSLSGNTIYFGEGSWLTVV.